The next 20 T cell receptor beta chains were all read from a single sample in a study of regulatory T cells in long-lasting Graves disease. Time point: newly diagnosed GD, antithyroid drugs for less than 3 months. Preparation of the TCR library used RNA extracted from PBMCs. Libraries of TCR beta came from iRepertoire HTBI primers plus Arm-PCR of CDR3 regions. TCRdb re-called the multiplex PCR reads with MiXCR, one entry per CDR3 protein. The sample gives about 370,000 distinct CDR3 sequences, about a sixth of which show up once; about 24% is in the top ten. Sequenced material: peripheral blood mononuclear cells (PBMCs), taken at new diagnosis, from a patient treated with antithyroid drugs. Receptors were obtained from a female donor with Graves disease.

This clonotype has just a few counts. CDR3: CASSLVIEETQYF. CDR3 DNA: TGCGCCAGCAGCTTGGTTATCGAAGAGACCCAGTACTTC. This chain joins TRBV5-1 and TRBJ2-5; no definite D call. The length of the CDR3 is 13 residues. Germline V lookup: CDR1 SGHRS, CDR2 YFSETQ. The V end lost 0 bases, the J end lost 3 bases, and 6 bases lay between the germline ends.

This clonotype occurred many times. The V call is TRBV9, the J call TRBJ2-1, with a weak D call TRBD2 (5 bases). The CDR3 sequence is 15 residues long. Trimming pared 0 bases from V and 4 bases from J, leaving 11 bases between. Per germline, CDR1 SGDLS and CDR2 YYNGEE. The DNA for the CDR3 is TGTGCCAGCAGCGTAGCCGGGAACCTTTACAATGAGCAGTTCTTC. Its protein is CASSVAGNLYNEQFF.

This clonotype occurred many times. V is TRBV27 and J is TRBJ2-1, with 11 bases matching TRBD2. Germline loops: CDR1 MNHEY, CDR2 SMNVEV (reference sequence). V lost 6 bases, J lost 4 bases, and 5 bases stayed unmatched. The CDR3 length is 15 residues. CDR3 nucleotides: TGTGCCAGCAGGACTAGCGGGGCGATATACAATGAGCAGTTCTTC. Protein product: CASRTSGAIYNEQFF.

This clonotype has at least ten counts. The gene calls are TRBV18 and TRBJ1-1, with a possible D match to TRBD1 (5 bases). Germline-derived CDR1 and CDR2 are KGHSH and LQKENI. This CDR3 is 13 amino acids long. The ends were cut back, 0 bases at V and 11 bases at J, with 13 bases in the middle. The CDR3 nucleotides read TGTGCCAGCTCACCACCAACGGAGGGGATGGCTTTCTTT. Residues: CASSPPTEGMAFF.

This clonotype has ten or more counts. V gene TRBV4-1 combines with J gene TRBJ1-2; no clear D. The CDR3 covers 16 residues. Germline V gives CDR1 MGHRA, CDR2 YSYEKL. The ends were cut back, 3 bases at V and 0 bases at J, with 14 bases in the middle. Here the CDR3 reads CASSHANVVANYGYTF. The CDR3 bases are TGCGCCAGCAGCCACGCGAACGTTGTAGCTAACTATGGCTACACCTTC.

This clonotype was detected ten times or more. The chain carries TRBV7-9 and TRBJ2-3, with TRBD2 matching over 14 bases. The germline gives CDR1 SEHNR, CDR2 FQNEAQ (reference sequence). Trimming took 5 bases from V and 3 from J; bases not matched to a gene: 4. The CDR3 covers 16 residues. The CDR3 sequence: CASSTGLAGGTDTQYF. The CDR3 nucleotides read TGTGCCAGCAGCACAGGACTAGCGGGAGGAACAGATACGCAGTATTTT.

This clonotype was seen many times. The genes are TRBV5-1 and TRBJ2-1; maybe TRBD1 (6 bases). The germline V gene has CDR1 SGHRS and CDR2 YFSETQ. The CDR3 sequence is 16 residues long. The V gene lost 0 bases and the J gene lost 8 bases, with 18 bases spanning the gap. Here the CDR3 DNA reads TGCGCCAGCAGCTTGGCCAAAGGGGGTTCTGGGGATGAGCAGTTCTTC. It codes for CASSLAKGGSGDEQFF.

This rearrangement joins TRBV6-1 to TRBJ1-4; 8 bases are a match to TRBD1. CDR3 size: 15 residues. Germline CDR1 MNHNS, CDR2 SASEGT. After removal of 6 bases from V and 2 bases from J, the junction contained 5 bases not matched to a gene. This CDR3 reads CASSHRGWTNEKLFF. The CDR3 coding sequence is TGTGCCAGCAGCCACAGGGGGTGGACTAATGAAAAACTGTTTTTT.

This clonotype was seen repeatedly, ten times or more. The chain is built from TRBV24-1 and TRBJ1-1; TRBD1 is a possible D gene (6 bases). Germline CDR1 KGHDR, CDR2 SFDVKD. The CDR3 sequence is 12 residues long. V was cut by 6 bases and J by 10 bases, with 14 bases left in between. The CDR3, as DNA: TGTGCCACCAGTTACAGGGCAAGGGGAGCTTTCTTT. Protein product: CATSYRARGAFF.

The sample holds a few counts of this clonotype. A much more abundant neighbour one base away suggests this may be a read error. This chain connects TRBV7-9 to TRBJ1-1; no clear D gene. Trimming took 0 bases from V and 1 from J, leaving 12 bases between them. Germline CDR1 and CDR2: SEHNR and FQNEAQ (reference sequence). The CDR3 is 16 amino acids. The CDR3 DNA follows: TGTGCCAGCAGCTTAGCTAGGGTATTTACGAACACTGAAGCTTTCTTT. Its translation: CASSLARVFTNTEAFF.

V and J are TRBV27 and TRBJ2-7, with 7 bases lining up with TRBD2. CDR3 length: 15 residues. Germline V CDR1 and CDR2: MNHEY, SMNVEV (reference sequence). V lost 4 bases and J lost 3; bases outside the gene matches: 9. As DNA, the CDR3 is TGTGCCAGCAGTTGGGATTCTAGCGGCGGCTACGAGCAGTACTTC. Protein product: CASSWDSSGGYEQYF.

This clonotype occurred many times. The rearrangement uses TRBV5-8 and TRBJ2-3; 7 bases map to TRBD1. Germline CDR1 is SGHTS and CDR2 is YDEGEE. The CDR3 is 16 amino acids. Losses at the gene ends were 4 bases for V and 3 bases for J; bases not matched to a gene: 11. The CDR3 spells CASSPLQQGRTDTQYF. The CDR3 nucleotides are TGTGCCAGCAGCCCCCTTCAACAGGGGAGAACAGATACGCAGTATTTT.

This clonotype was counted at least ten times. The chain is built from TRBV9 and TRBJ1-1; perhaps TRBD1 as D (5 bases). The CDR3 totals 17 residues. The ends were cut back, 0 bases at V and 4 bases at J, with 19 bases in the middle. Germline V lookup: CDR1 SGDLS, CDR2 YYNGEE. This CDR3 reads CASSVGPLGTQRTEAFF. The CDR3 DNA follows: TGTGCCAGCAGCGTAGGTCCTTTGGGGACTCAACGCACTGAAGCTTTCTTT.

With respect to this clonotype: This may be a read error: a much more frequent sequence differs by one nucleotide. The rearrangement joins TRBV5-1 to TRBJ2-3, with 7 nucleotides matching TRBD2. The CDR3 is made up of 17 amino acids. In germline, CDR1 is SGHRS, CDR2 YFSETQ. Trimming at V came to 2 bases and at J to 2 bases, leaving 11 bases not matched to a gene. The CDR3 DNA is TGCGCCAGCAGCTTCTCCATATCGGGGGGACCCACAGATACGCAGTATTTT. Its protein product is CASSFSISGGPTDTQYF.

The table lists this clonotype with many counts. The chain joins TRBV7-9 to TRBJ2-3, with 14 bases that match TRBD2. The ends lost 5 bases at V and 13 bases at J; junction bases unmatched: 8. The CDR3 length is 14 residues. Germline V gives CDR1 SEHNR, CDR2 FQNEAQ (reference sequence). The CDR3 DNA follows: TGTGCCAGCAGCATCGGGACTAGCGGGGGAGAAGAGTATTTT. Translation: CASSIGTSGGEEYF. The variable domain in full, with the rest retrieved from reference TRBV7-9 and TRBJ2-3, is DTGVSQNPRHKITKRGQNVTFRCDPISEHNRLYWYRQTLGQGPEFLTYFQNEAQLEKSRLLSDRFSAERPKGSFSTLEIQRTEQGDSAMYLCASSIGTSGGEEYFGPGTRLTVL.

The chain is built from TRBV5-5 and TRBJ2-5; 7 bases agree with TRBD2. This CDR3 spans 17 amino acids. Per the germline V gene, CDR1 is SGHKS and CDR2 is YYEKEE (reference sequence). V lost 4 bases, J lost 1 base, and 13 bases stayed unmatched. The CDR3 region has the DNA TGTGCCAGCAGCCAGTTGGTGGGGGGGGTCCTCCAAGAGACCCAGTACTTC. Translation gives CASSQLVGGVLQETQYF.

In its sample, this clonotype was seen many times. J is TRBJ1-3 and V is TRBV20-1; a weak D match, TRBD1 (6 bases). The CDR3 contains 14 residues. Trimming took 3 bases from V and 0 from J, leaving 9 bases between them. The germline V gene has CDR1 DFQATT and CDR2 SNEGSKA (reference sequence). The CDR3 region has the DNA TGCAGTGCTAGGGACAGCTTCTCTGGAAACACCATATATTTT. This sequence encodes CSARDSFSGNTIYF.

This clonotype was counted ten times or more. V usage is TRBV11-3 and J usage is TRBJ2-1; the D is unclear. This CDR3 is 12 amino acids long. Trimming took 5 bases from V and 5 from J, leaving 7 bases between them. The germline CDR1 and CDR2 sequences are SGHNT and YENEEA. CDR3 nucleotide sequence: TGTGCCAGCAGCCCAACTAACAATGAGCAGTTCTTC. It yields the protein CASSPTNNEQFF.

The table lists this clonotype with many counts. The chain combines TRBV7-9 with TRBJ1-4; D is possibly TRBD1 (5 bases). This CDR3 has 12 residues. CDR1 and CDR2 (germline): SEHNR, FQNEAQ (reference sequence). Trimming took 5 bases from V and 7 from J, leaving 8 bases between them. The CDR3 here is CASSPGTEKLFF. For the CDR3, the DNA is TGTGCCAGCAGCCCCGGGACTGAAAAACTGTTTTTT.

Ten or more counts support this clonotype. In DNA, the CDR3 is TGCGCCAGCAGCTTGGTGGCAGGGAATGAAAAACTGTTTTTT. Encoded protein: CASSLVAGNEKLFF. The chain links TRBV5-1 to TRBJ1-4; maybe TRBD1 (5 bases). Per germline, CDR1 SGHRS and CDR2 YFSETQ. V was trimmed by 0 bases and J by 5 bases, leaving 8 bases between them. The CDR3 extends over 14 amino acids.